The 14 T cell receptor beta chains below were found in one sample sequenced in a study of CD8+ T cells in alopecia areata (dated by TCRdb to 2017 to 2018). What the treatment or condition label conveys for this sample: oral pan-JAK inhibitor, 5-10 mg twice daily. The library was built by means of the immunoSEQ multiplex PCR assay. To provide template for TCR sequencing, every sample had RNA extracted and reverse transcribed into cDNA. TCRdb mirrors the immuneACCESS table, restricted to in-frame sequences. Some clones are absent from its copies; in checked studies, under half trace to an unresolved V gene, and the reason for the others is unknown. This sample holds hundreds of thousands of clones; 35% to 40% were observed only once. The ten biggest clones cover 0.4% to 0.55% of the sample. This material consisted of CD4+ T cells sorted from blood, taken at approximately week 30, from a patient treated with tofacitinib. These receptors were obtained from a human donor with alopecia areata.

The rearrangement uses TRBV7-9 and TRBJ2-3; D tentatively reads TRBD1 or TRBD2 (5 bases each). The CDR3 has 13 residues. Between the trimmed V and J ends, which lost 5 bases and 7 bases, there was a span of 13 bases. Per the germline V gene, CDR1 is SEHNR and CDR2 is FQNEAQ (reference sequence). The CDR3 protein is CASSPGRRYTQYF. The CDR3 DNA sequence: TGTGCCAGCAGCCCGGGGCGGAGGTATACGCAGTATTTT. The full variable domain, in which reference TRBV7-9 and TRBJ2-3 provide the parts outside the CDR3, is DTGVSQNPRHKITKRGQNVTFRCDPISEHNRLYWYRQTLGQGPEFLTYFQNEAQLEKSRLLSDRFSAERPKGSFSTLEIQRTEQGDSAMYLCASSPGRRYTQYFGPGTRLTVL.

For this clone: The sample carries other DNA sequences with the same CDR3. CDR3 in DNA: TGTGCCACCAGCAGGGGCCTGAACACTGAAGCTTTCTTT. This translates into CATSRGLNTEAFF. J is TRBJ1-1 and V is TRBV15; D gene unclear. Trimming cost V 3 bases and J 0 bases, with 5 bases left between them. The CDR3 runs to 13 residues. CDR1 LNHNV and CDR2 YYDKDF come from the germline V gene (reference sequence).

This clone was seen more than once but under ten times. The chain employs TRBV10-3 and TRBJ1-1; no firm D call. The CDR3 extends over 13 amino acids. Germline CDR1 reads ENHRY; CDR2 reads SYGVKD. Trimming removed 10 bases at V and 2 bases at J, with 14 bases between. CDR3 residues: CATQAGGNTEAFF. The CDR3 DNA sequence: TGTGCCACCCAGGCGGGAGGTAACACTGAAGCTTTCTTT.

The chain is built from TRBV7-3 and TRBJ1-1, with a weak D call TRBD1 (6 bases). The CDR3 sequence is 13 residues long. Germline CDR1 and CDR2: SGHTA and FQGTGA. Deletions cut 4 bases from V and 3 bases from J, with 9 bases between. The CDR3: CASSSQGDTEAFF. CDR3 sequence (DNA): TGTGCCAGCAGCTCACAGGGTGACACTGAAGCTTTCTTT.

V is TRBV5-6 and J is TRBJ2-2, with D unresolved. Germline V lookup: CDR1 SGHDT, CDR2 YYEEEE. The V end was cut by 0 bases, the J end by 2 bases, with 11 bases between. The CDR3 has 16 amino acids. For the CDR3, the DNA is TGTGCCAGCAGCTTGGACAGATGGGAAAACACCGGGGAGCTGTTTTTT. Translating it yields CASSLDRWENTGELFF.

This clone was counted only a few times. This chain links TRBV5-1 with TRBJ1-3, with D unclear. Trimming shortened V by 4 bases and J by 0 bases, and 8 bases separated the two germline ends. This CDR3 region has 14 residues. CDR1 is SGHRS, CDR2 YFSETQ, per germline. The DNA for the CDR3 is TGCGCCAGCAGCCTTGGTGACTCTGGAAACACCATATATTTT. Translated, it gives CASSLGDSGNTIYF.

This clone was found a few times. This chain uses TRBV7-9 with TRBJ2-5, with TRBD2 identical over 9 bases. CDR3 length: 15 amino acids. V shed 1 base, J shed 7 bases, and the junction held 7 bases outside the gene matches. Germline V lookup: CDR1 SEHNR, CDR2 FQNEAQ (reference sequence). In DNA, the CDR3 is TGTGCCAGCAGCTTAGTTCCAGCGGGAGGATGGACCCAGTACTTC. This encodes CASSLVPAGGWTQYF.

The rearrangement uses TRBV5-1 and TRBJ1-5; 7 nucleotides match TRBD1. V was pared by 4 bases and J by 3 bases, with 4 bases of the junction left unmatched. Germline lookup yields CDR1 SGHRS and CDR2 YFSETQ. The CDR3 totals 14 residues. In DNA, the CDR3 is TGCGCCAGCAGCGCGACAGGGTCCAATCAGCCCCAGCATTTT. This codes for CASSATGSNQPQHF.

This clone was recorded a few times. The DNA for the CDR3 is TGTGCCAGCAAAGGGCTCTCTGGGGCCAACGTCCTGACTTTC. It translates to CASKGLSGANVLTF. V gene TRBV11-2 combines with J gene TRBJ2-6; D is unresolved. The CDR3 sequence is 14 residues long. V gave up 7 bases and J gave up 0 bases, with 7 bases separating them. From germline, CDR1 is SGHAT and CDR2 FQNNGV.

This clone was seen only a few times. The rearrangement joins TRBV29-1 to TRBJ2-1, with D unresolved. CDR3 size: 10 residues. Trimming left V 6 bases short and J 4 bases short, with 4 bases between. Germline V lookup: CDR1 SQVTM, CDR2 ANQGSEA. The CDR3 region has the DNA TGCAGCGTATGGTACAATGAGCAGTTCTTC. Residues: CSVWYNEQFF.

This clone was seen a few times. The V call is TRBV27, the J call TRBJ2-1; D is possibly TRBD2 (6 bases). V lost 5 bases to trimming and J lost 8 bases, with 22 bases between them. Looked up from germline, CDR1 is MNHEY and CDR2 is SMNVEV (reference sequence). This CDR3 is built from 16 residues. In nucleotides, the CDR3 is TGTGCCAGCAGTCCCCAACTAGCAGGCTTTAGCGATGAGCAGTTCTTC. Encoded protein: CASSPQLAGFSDEQFF.

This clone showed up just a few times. The CDR3: CASSPPGLAGLHEQFF. The CDR3 DNA reads as TGTGCCAGCTCACCACCCGGACTAGCGGGACTACATGAGCAGTTCTTC. The chain is built from TRBV18 and TRBJ2-1, with 12 nucleotides matching TRBD2. The CDR3 contains 16 residues. Germline V gives CDR1 KGHSH, CDR2 LQKENI. V shed 0 bases and J 8 bases; nucleotides not matched to a gene: 5.

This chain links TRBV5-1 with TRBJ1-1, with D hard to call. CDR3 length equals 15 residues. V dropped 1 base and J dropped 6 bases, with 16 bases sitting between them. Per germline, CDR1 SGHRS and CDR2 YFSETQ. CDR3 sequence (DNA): TGCGCCAGCAGCTTGTCGGAGGCTGGCTTGGCTGAAGCTTTCTTT. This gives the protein CASSLSEAGLAEAFF.

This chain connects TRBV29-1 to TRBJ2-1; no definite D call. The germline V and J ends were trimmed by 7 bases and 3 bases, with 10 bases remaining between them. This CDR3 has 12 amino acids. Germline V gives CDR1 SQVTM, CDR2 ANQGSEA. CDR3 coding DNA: TGCAGCGGCGGTCAAATCTACAATGAGCAGTTCTTC. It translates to CSGGQIYNEQFF.